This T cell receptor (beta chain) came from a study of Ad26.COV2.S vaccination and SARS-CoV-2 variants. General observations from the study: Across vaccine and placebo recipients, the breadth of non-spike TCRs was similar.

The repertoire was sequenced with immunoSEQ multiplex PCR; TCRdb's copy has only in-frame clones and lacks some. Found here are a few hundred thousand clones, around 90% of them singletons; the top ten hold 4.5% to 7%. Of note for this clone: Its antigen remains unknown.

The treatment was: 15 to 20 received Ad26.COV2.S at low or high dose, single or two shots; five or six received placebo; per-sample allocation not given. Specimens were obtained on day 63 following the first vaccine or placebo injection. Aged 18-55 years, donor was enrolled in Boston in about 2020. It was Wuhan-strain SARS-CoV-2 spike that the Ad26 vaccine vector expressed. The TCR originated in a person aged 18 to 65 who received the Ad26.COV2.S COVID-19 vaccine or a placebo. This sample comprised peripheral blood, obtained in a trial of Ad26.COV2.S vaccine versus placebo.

CDR3 DNA sequence: TGTGCCAGCAGTTTATTTGCGGGGAGGGTAGATACGCAGTATTTT. It is translated as CASSLFAGRVDTQYF. V usage is TRBV27 and J usage is TRBJ2-3; 7 bases line up with TRBD2. Germline-derived CDR1 and CDR2 are MNHEY and SMNVEV (reference sequence). This CDR3 spans 15 amino acids. V shed 1 base, J shed 5 bases, and the junction held 6 bases outside the gene matches.